What follows is one T cell receptor beta chain and its context. The target antigen is unknown. The missing CDR3 end, 3 residues past where the read stops, is filled in from the germline J gene. The J segment lost 3 bases and the V segment lost 1 base, leaving 19 bases of the junction unmatched. The CDR3 is 20 amino acids. Germline V gives CDR1 SGHTA, CDR2 FQGTGA. These data originate in a study of T cells in women clearing cervical HPV infection. Across the whole study: Women with histologically confirmed HPV16-related CIN3 or worse, 2 with invasive cancer, served as cases. Points from the study as a whole: TRBV6-7 relative abundance averaged roughly 0.099% in cases and about 0.17% in controls. It is unknown whether associations predate infection; no effector/memory or HPV-specific sorting.

Method: immunoSEQ multiplex PCR; TCRdb's copy keeps in-frame clones and lacks some. This sample's table reports about 30,000 clones. The rearrangement joins TRBV7-3 to TRBJ2-5, with 8 bases fitting TRBD2. This sequence originates from a woman between 18 and 70 years old with a cervical HPV16 infection that either progressed to CIN3+ or cleared (not recorded which). The sequencing input was blood buffy coat. The CDR3 loop reads CASSLRRGAGRAAREETQYF. Incomplete CDR3 DNA: TGTGCCAGCAGCTTAAGGCGGGGGGCCGGGAGGGCGGCCCGGGAAGAGACC.